This T cell receptor beta chain was retrieved from a study of blood T cell repertoires in COVID-19. Looking at the study overall: Both acute and convalescent COVID-19 samples were obtained from the United States, Italy and Spain. Sources were T cells, B-cell-depleted T cells, or PBMCs; the material itself was cDNA or gDNA.

This clone was observed once. Trimming at V came to 3 bases and at J to 5 bases, leaving 4 bases not matched to a gene. This CDR3 region has 15 residues. Looked up from germline, CDR1 is MNHEY and CDR2 is SMNVEV (reference sequence). In the original processing: Amplification from reference gene primers served as the basis for estimated nucleated cell counts. The protocol was immunoSEQ multiplex PCR, while the TCRdb copy is restricted to in-frame clones and leaves out a portion. The V and J calls and clone size were taken over from that table, and D and trimming were inferred from the DNA. The sample shows 300,000 to 400,000 clones, around 87% of them seen only once.

Sequencing input: peripheral blood. J is TRBJ1-4 and V is TRBV27; TRBD1 matches 9 bases. This clonotype was obtained from a woman aged 45-60 years with active or convalescent COVID-19. The CDR3 region has the DNA TGTGCCAGCAGTTTCCTCGACAGGGGGAATGAAAAACTGTTTTTT. Translating gives CASSFLDRGNEKLFF.